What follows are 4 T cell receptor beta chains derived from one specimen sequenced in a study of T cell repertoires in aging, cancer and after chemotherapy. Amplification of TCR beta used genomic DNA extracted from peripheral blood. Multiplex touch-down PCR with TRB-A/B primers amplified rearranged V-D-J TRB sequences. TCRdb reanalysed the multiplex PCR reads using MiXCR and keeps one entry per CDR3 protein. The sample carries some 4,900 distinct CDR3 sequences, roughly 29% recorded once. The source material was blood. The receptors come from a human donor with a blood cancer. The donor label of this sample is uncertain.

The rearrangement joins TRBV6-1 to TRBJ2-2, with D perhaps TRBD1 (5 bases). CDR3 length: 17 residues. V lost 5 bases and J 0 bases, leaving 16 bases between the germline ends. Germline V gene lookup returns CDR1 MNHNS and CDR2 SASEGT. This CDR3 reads CASSPLRAGTNTGELFF. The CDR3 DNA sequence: TGTGCCAGCAGTCCCCTCAGGGCAGGGACGAACACCGGGGAGCTGTTTTTT.

This CDR3 is CASKKGTAEYETQYF. The CDR3 nucleotides read TGTGCCAGTAAAAAAGGGACAGCCGAGTACGAGACCCAGTACTTC. The chain carries TRBV19 and TRBJ2-5; 7 bases agree with TRBD1. The J segment lost 5 bases and the V segment lost 7 bases, leaving 13 bases of the junction unmatched. The germline gives CDR1 LNHDA, CDR2 SQIVND (reference sequence). The length of the CDR3 is 15 residues.

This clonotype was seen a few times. CDR3 nucleotides: TGTGCCACCAGCGCGGGGGACTATGGCTACACCTTC. Translating it yields CATSAGDYGYTF. This rearrangement joins TRBV10-3 to TRBJ1-2; D possibly corresponds to TRBD1 (5 bases). Germline CDR1 is ENHRY and CDR2 is SYGVKD. This CDR3 region has 12 residues. Trimming stripped 10 bases from V and 3 bases from J, with 12 bases between.

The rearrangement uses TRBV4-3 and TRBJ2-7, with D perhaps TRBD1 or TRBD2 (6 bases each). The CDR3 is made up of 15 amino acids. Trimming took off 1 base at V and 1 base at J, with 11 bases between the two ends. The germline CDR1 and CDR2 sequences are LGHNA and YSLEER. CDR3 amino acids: CASSQGQGRSYEQYF. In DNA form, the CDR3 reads TGCGCCAGCAGCCAAGGCCAGGGGAGGTCCTACGAGCAGTACTTC.